The 16 T cell receptor beta chains below all came from one sample that was sequenced in a study of cytomegalovirus exposure and HLA in healthy donors. TCRdb's table, derived via immunoSEQ multiplex PCR, lists solely in-frame clones and lacks some. The sample has over 150,000 clones, roughly 91% seen once. The sequenced sample was PBMCs. Receptors originate from a woman aged 18 to 35 in good health and CMV-seropositive.

J is TRBJ2-1 and V is TRBV18; the D gene is possibly TRBD2 (5 bases). V was pared by 0 bases and J by 6 bases, with 6 bases between. CDR1 is KGHSH, CDR2 LQKENI, per germline. The CDR3 loop spans 13 amino acids. The CDR3 is CASSPPGVNEQFF. The CDR3 nucleotides are TGTGCCAGCTCACCACCGGGAGTCAATGAGCAGTTCTTC.

The chain joins TRBV10-1 to TRBJ2-1, with 11 positions matching TRBD2. V dropped 5 bases and J dropped 0; count of bases not matched to a gene: 3. This CDR3 spans 16 amino acids. Germline V gene lookup returns CDR1 WNHNN and CDR2 SYGVQD (reference sequence). CDR3 nucleotides: TGCGCCAGCAGTCGGGGACTAGCGGCCTCCTACAATGAGCAGTTCTTC. Protein sequence: CASSRGLAASYNEQFF.

V and J are TRBV19 and TRBJ2-3; possible D gene TRBD1, 6 bases. The CDR3 is made up of 14 amino acids. The V and J ends lost 3 bases and 4 bases respectively, with 11 bases between them. In germline, CDR1 is LNHDA, CDR2 SQIVND (reference sequence). Written as DNA, the CDR3 is TGTGCCAGTAGTATCGGTACAGGGCCAGATACGCAGTATTTT. Translated, it gives CASSIGTGPDTQYF. Drawing the rest from reference TRBV19 and TRBJ2-3, the complete variable domain is DGGITQSPKYLFRKEGQNVTLSCEQNLNHDAMYWYRQDPGQGLRLIYYSQIVNDFQKGDIAEGYSVSREKKESFPLTVTSAQKNPTAFYLCASSIGTGPDTQYFGPGTRLTVL.

The rearrangement links TRBV19 to TRBJ1-2; no definite D call. V gave up 4 bases and J gave up 5 bases, with 11 bases separating them. CDR1 and CDR2 from the germline V gene are LNHDA and SQIVND (reference sequence). The CDR3 length is 13 residues. CDR3: CASSNPESYGYTF. DNA for the CDR3: TGTGCCAGTAGTAATCCGGAGAGTTATGGCTACACCTTC.

This clone was seen a handful of times. V gene TRBV5-1 combines with J gene TRBJ2-2; D gene ambiguous. CDR3 length equals 15 residues. Looked up from germline, CDR1 is SGHRS and CDR2 is YFSETQ. The germline V and J ends were trimmed by 0 bases and 3 bases, with 9 bases remaining between them. The CDR3 protein is CASSLVLSDTGELFF. The CDR3, as DNA: TGCGCCAGCAGCTTGGTCCTGTCGGACACCGGGGAGCTGTTTTTT.

The CDR3 nucleotides are TGTGCCAGCAGCTTGGAAGTGACACGTTTGGGGAGTTACAATGAGCAGTTCTTC. It codes for CASSLEVTRLGSYNEQFF. The V gene is TRBV5-4, the J gene TRBJ2-1; possibly TRBD2 for D (5 bases). This CDR3 comprises 18 residues. V lost 0 bases and J 4 bases, leaving 20 bases between the germline ends. The V gene's germline CDR1 is SGHNT and CDR2 YYREEE (reference sequence).

The chain uses TRBV7-2 and TRBJ2-7, with 7 bases identical to TRBD1. The germline CDR1 and CDR2 sequences are SGHTA and FQGNSA. The CDR3 contains 14 residues. Unmatched junction bases numbered 4, after V lost 3 bases and J lost 2 bases. Here the CDR3 DNA reads TGTGCCAGCAGCTTCCGGGACAGTGCCTACGAGCAGTACTTC. It codes for CASSFRDSAYEQYF.

This chain joins TRBV30 and TRBJ1-4; D may be TRBD1 (5 bases). Germline loops: CDR1 GTSNPN, CDR2 SVGIG (reference sequence). Deletions cut 4 bases from V and 4 bases from J, with 10 bases between. The CDR3 has 13 residues. The CDR3 loop reads CAWMRQINEKLFF. The CDR3 coding sequence is TGTGCCTGGATGAGACAGATTAATGAAAAACTGTTTTTT.

The chain carries TRBV29-1 and TRBJ2-7; the match to TRBD2 covers 12 bases. This CDR3 region has 15 residues. The germline CDR1 and CDR2 sequences are SQVTM and ANQGSEA. The J segment lost 1 base and the V segment lost 6 bases, leaving 7 bases of the junction unmatched. DNA of the CDR3: TGCAGCGTCCGCAAAGGACTAGCGGGATCCTACGAGCAGTACTTC. Amino acids: CSVRKGLAGSYEQYF.

The V gene is TRBV6-1, the J gene TRBJ2-1; 9 bases align to TRBD2. This CDR3 comprises 15 residues. V was pared by 6 bases and J by 8 bases, with 11 bases of the junction left unmatched. From germline, CDR1 is MNHNS and CDR2 SASEGT. The CDR3, as DNA: TGTGCCAGCAGGAAGGAAATAGCGGGAGCATATGAGCAGTTCTTC. Residues: CASRKEIAGAYEQFF.

The gene calls are TRBV5-1 and TRBJ2-7, with TRBD1 as a possible D gene (5 bases). The CDR3 is made up of 11 amino acids. Trimming cost V 6 bases and J 1 base, with 5 bases left between them. Looked up from germline, CDR1 is SGHRS and CDR2 is YFSETQ. The CDR3 here is CASKGSYEQYF. CDR3 bases: TGCGCCAGCAAGGGGTCCTACGAGCAGTACTTC.

The CDR3 bases are TGTGCCAGCAGTGTCGGGAGTCCAGATACGCAGTATTTT. Translation gives CASSVGSPDTQYF. The chain links TRBV25-1 to TRBJ2-3, with a possible D match to TRBD2 (6 bases). The CDR3 covers 13 residues. Germline V gene sequence: CDR1 MGHDK, CDR2 SYGVNS. The V end was cut by 4 bases, the J end by 4 bases, with 9 bases between.

The genes are TRBV6-5 and TRBJ2-3, with 10 bases lining up with TRBD2. From germline, CDR1 is MNHEY and CDR2 SVGAGI. The CDR3 is made up of 15 amino acids. V trimming: 6 bases; J trimming: 3 bases; junction bases outside the gene matches: 6. DNA for the CDR3: TGTGCCAGCAGGCCTAGCGGGAGTCTTACAGATACGCAGTATTTT. This gives the protein CASRPSGSLTDTQYF.

Details on this clone: The sample holds other DNA sequences that translate to the same CDR3. The V and J genes are TRBV6-1 and TRBJ1-5; 10 bases are a match to TRBD1. In germline, CDR1 is MNHNS, CDR2 SASEGT. This CDR3 contains 14 residues. V lost 5 bases and J lost 4; bases outside the gene matches: 2. The CDR3 sequence: CASSLDRGNQPQHF. The DNA for the CDR3 is TGTGCCAGCAGTCTGGACAGGGGGAATCAGCCCCAGCATTTT.

The chain combines TRBV9 with TRBJ1-1; D remains unclear. The CDR3 runs 15 residues. Germline V gene data show CDR1 as SGDLS and CDR2 as YYNGEE. The V end lost 2 bases, the J end lost 5 bases, and 16 bases lay between the germline ends. The CDR3 coding sequence is TGTGCCAGCAGCGTGACTGGAGGGAGGACGACTGAAGCTTTCTTT. Protein product: CASSVTGGRTTEAFF.

The chain employs TRBV6-1 and TRBJ1-3, with a possible D match to TRBD1 (6 bases). V was pared by 3 bases and J by 0 bases, with 12 bases between. CDR1 MNHNS and CDR2 SASEGT come from the germline V gene. The CDR3 loop spans 16 amino acids. The CDR3 spells CASSDIQGSSGNTIYF. The CDR3 region has the DNA TGTGCCAGCAGTGATATACAGGGTTCCTCTGGAAACACCATATATTTT.